The rows below give T cell receptor beta chains drawn from one sample of a study of cytomegalovirus exposure and HLA in healthy donors. Only in-frame clones appear in the TCRdb table, and some are missing; sequencing was by immunoSEQ multiplex PCR. Of some 120,000 clones listed, 80% are singletons. Material for sequencing was PBMCs. All receptors derive from a human donor in good health. Each CDR3 is given with its conserved first and last residue. Each record gives: V gene, J gene, D gene, clone size, CDR3 DNA, CDR3 protein. The D gene is left open where the match is weak. A clone size is listed for some rows: how often the clone was seen (once, few, many), or a class if it is expanded.

v_call: TRBV19; j_call: TRBJ1-5; d_call: TRBD1; clone_size: -; cdr3_nt: TGTGCCAGTAGTATAGAGGGGACAGGCGGTAGCAATCAGCCCCAGCATTTT; cdr3_aa: CASSIEGTGGSNQPQHF
v_call: TRBV6-1; j_call: TRBJ1-2; d_call: -; clone_size: -; cdr3_nt: TGTGCCAGCAGTGAAATAGGAGCGCTCTATGGCTACACCTTC; cdr3_aa: CASSEIGALYGYTF
v_call: TRBV11-2; j_call: TRBJ2-1; d_call: TRBD2; clone_size: -; cdr3_nt: TGTGCCAGCAGCTCTAGCGGGGGACACAATGAGCAGTTCTTC; cdr3_aa: CASSSSGGHNEQFF
v_call: TRBV2; j_call: TRBJ1-1; d_call: -; clone_size: -; cdr3_nt: TGTGCCAGCATTCTCCGAGGTGGGAACACTGAAGCTTTCTTT; cdr3_aa: CASILRGGNTEAFF
v_call: TRBV10-3; j_call: TRBJ1-2; d_call: -; clone_size: -; cdr3_nt: TGTGCCAGCAGTTTAAGGGCAGGGGACTATGGCTACACCTTC; cdr3_aa: CASSLRAGDYGYTF
v_call: TRBV2; j_call: TRBJ1-1; d_call: -; clone_size: -; cdr3_nt: TGTGCCAGCAGAGAGCGGTCGAACACTGAAGCTTTCTTT; cdr3_aa: CASRERSNTEAFF
v_call: TRBV6-1; j_call: TRBJ2-5; d_call: -; clone_size: -; cdr3_nt: TGTGCCAGCAGGGAATCGGGCGGGGAGACCCAGTACTTC; cdr3_aa: CASRESGGETQYF
v_call: TRBV5-1; j_call: TRBJ2-1; d_call: TRBD2; clone_size: -; cdr3_nt: TGCGCCAGCAGCTTAACTAGCGGGGGGTACAATGAGCAGTTCTTC; cdr3_aa: CASSLTSGGYNEQFF
v_call: TRBV7-8; j_call: TRBJ1-2; d_call: TRBD1; clone_size: -; cdr3_nt: TGTGCCAGCAGCTTGATGGGACAGGGGGACTATGGCTACACCTTC; cdr3_aa: CASSLMGQGDYGYTF
v_call: TRBV7-9; j_call: TRBJ2-7; d_call: -; clone_size: once; cdr3_nt: TGTGCCAGCAGCTCGACAGTTCCCTACGAGCAGTACTTC; cdr3_aa: CASSSTVPYEQYF
v_call: TRBV4-2; j_call: TRBJ1-1; d_call: TRBD1; clone_size: -; cdr3_nt: TGTGCCAGCAGCCTCGGACAGGGGACGGCGAGAACTGAAGCTTTCTTT; cdr3_aa: CASSLGQGTARTEAFF
v_call: TRBV28; j_call: TRBJ1-1; d_call: -; clone_size: -; cdr3_nt: TGTGCCAGCAGCCCATTGAACACTGAAGCTTTCTTT; cdr3_aa: CASSPLNTEAFF
v_call: TRBV27; j_call: TRBJ1-1; d_call: -; clone_size: -; cdr3_nt: TGTGCCAGCAGTTTAGTCGGTGACACTGAAGCTTTCTTT; cdr3_aa: CASSLVGDTEAFF
v_call: TRBV10-2; j_call: TRBJ1-6; d_call: -; clone_size: few; cdr3_nt: TGCGCCAGCAGTGTGAGTACCCAGCGTTCACCCCTCCACTTT; cdr3_aa: CASSVSTQRSPLHF
v_call: TRBV9; j_call: TRBJ1-5; d_call: -; clone_size: few; cdr3_nt: TGTGCCAGCAGCCTAAATGCGAGGGATCAGCCCCAGCATTTT; cdr3_aa: CASSLNARDQPQHF
v_call: TRBV19; j_call: TRBJ2-7; d_call: -; clone_size: -; cdr3_nt: TGTGCCAGTGGCGGGTCGGGTGGCTACGAGCAGTACTTC; cdr3_aa: CASGGSGGYEQYF
v_call: TRBV6-7; j_call: TRBJ2-1; d_call: TRBD2; clone_size: -; cdr3_nt: TGTGCCAGCAGCCCCCTGGCGGGGGGCTCCTACAATGAGCAGTTCTTC; cdr3_aa: CASSPLAGGSYNEQFF
v_call: TRBV5-5; j_call: TRBJ2-1; d_call: -; clone_size: -; cdr3_nt: TGTGCCAGCAGCGTGACAGACAAAAACTCCTACAATGAGCAGTTCTTC; cdr3_aa: CASSVTDKNSYNEQFF
v_call: TRBV6-1; j_call: TRBJ2-2; d_call: TRBD1; clone_size: -; cdr3_nt: TGTGCCAGCAGTGCCAAGTCGGGACAGGGGACCGGGGAGCTGTTTTTT; cdr3_aa: CASSAKSGQGTGELFF
v_call: TRBV10-3; j_call: TRBJ2-7; d_call: -; clone_size: -; cdr3_nt: TGTGCCATCAGTGACAATGGGCAGCGGCTGTACGAGCAGTACTTC; cdr3_aa: CAISDNGQRLYEQYF
v_call: TRBV29-1; j_call: TRBJ2-7; d_call: -; clone_size: -; cdr3_nt: TGCAGCGTTGAAGGCGGGGCCGGGACAGATTCCTACGAGCAGTACTTC; cdr3_aa: CSVEGGAGTDSYEQYF
v_call: TRBV19; j_call: TRBJ1-2; d_call: -; clone_size: once; cdr3_nt: TGTGCCAGTAGTTCGACAGGCCTGGATGGCTACACCTTC; cdr3_aa: CASSSTGLDGYTF
v_call: TRBV7-2; j_call: TRBJ2-7; d_call: -; clone_size: few; cdr3_nt: TGTGCCAGCAGGCAGGGGAGCTCCTACGAGCAGTACTTC; cdr3_aa: CASRQGSSYEQYF
v_call: TRBV5-1; j_call: TRBJ1-4; d_call: -; clone_size: -; cdr3_nt: TGCGCCAGCAGCTTGTCAGGGCTTGGTGAAAAACTGTTTTTT; cdr3_aa: CASSLSGLGEKLFF
v_call: TRBV19; j_call: TRBJ2-3; d_call: TRBD2; clone_size: -; cdr3_nt: TGTGCCAGCTCCAGTAATAGCGGGACAGATACGCAGTATTTT; cdr3_aa: CASSSNSGTDTQYF
v_call: TRBV9; j_call: TRBJ2-5; d_call: -; clone_size: -; cdr3_nt: TGTGCCAGCAGCCCTGAACAGGACCGCGAGACCCAGTACTTC; cdr3_aa: CASSPEQDRETQYF
v_call: TRBV6-6; j_call: TRBJ1-1; d_call: -; clone_size: -; cdr3_nt: TGTGCCAGCAGTTACTCGACACGCGTCACTGAAGCTTTCTTT; cdr3_aa: CASSYSTRVTEAFF
v_call: TRBV4-1; j_call: TRBJ2-1; d_call: TRBD2; clone_size: -; cdr3_nt: TGCGCCAGCAGCCAAGGCGGACTAGCGGGGGCGAGTGGTGAGCAGTTCTTC; cdr3_aa: CASSQGGLAGASGEQFF
v_call: TRBV19; j_call: TRBJ1-6; d_call: -; clone_size: -; cdr3_nt: TGTGCCAGTAGTGGTGTAGGAGGGGTCGGGTATAATTCACCCCTCCACTTT; cdr3_aa: CASSGVGGVGYNSPLHF
v_call: TRBV5-8; j_call: TRBJ2-5; d_call: TRBD2; clone_size: -; cdr3_nt: TGTGCCAGCAGCTGGGGGGGACTTGAAGAGACCCAGTACTTC; cdr3_aa: CASSWGGLEETQYF
v_call: TRBV7-9; j_call: TRBJ2-1; d_call: TRBD2; clone_size: -; cdr3_nt: TGTGCCAGCAGCCTCCGACTAGCGGGGGGCACAGGACATGAGCAGTTCTTC; cdr3_aa: CASSLRLAGGTGHEQFF
v_call: TRBV5-3; j_call: TRBJ1-5; d_call: TRBD1; clone_size: -; cdr3_nt: TGTGCCAGAAGCCCTAACCTTGACAGGGTGAGCAATCAGCCCCAGCATTTT; cdr3_aa: CARSPNLDRVSNQPQHF
v_call: TRBV6-1; j_call: TRBJ2-6; d_call: -; clone_size: few; cdr3_nt: TGTGCCAGCAGTGCCGACTACAGGGTAGAATTATCTGGGGCCAACGTCCTGACTTTC; cdr3_aa: CASSADYRVELSGANVLTF
v_call: TRBV6-5; j_call: TRBJ2-7; d_call: TRBD1; clone_size: -; cdr3_nt: TGTGCCAGCAGTTACGGGACAGACGAGCAGTACTTC; cdr3_aa: CASSYGTDEQYF
v_call: TRBV11-2; j_call: TRBJ1-2; d_call: -; clone_size: once; cdr3_nt: TGTGCCAGCAGCTTAGACCGGACAGACGTTCTCTATGGCTACACCTTC; cdr3_aa: CASSLDRTDVLYGYTF
v_call: TRBV7-8; j_call: TRBJ1-1; d_call: -; clone_size: -; cdr3_nt: TGTGCCAGCGGATTCCCAGGGCCGAACGGGGGAACGGCTTTCTTT; cdr3_aa: CASGFPGPNGGTAFF
v_call: TRBV15; j_call: TRBJ2-2; d_call: -; clone_size: -; cdr3_nt: TGTGCCACCAGCAGATTGAGGGTGGAGAACACCGGGGAGCTGTTTTTT; cdr3_aa: CATSRLRVENTGELFF
v_call: TRBV2; j_call: TRBJ2-7; d_call: -; clone_size: -; cdr3_nt: TGTGCCAGCAGTCCACAGCGGGTTACAGCCTACGAGCAGTACTTC; cdr3_aa: CASSPQRVTAYEQYF
v_call: TRBV7-2; j_call: TRBJ1-1; d_call: -; clone_size: -; cdr3_nt: TGTGCCAGCAGGCGAGAGCAGAACACTGAAGCTTTCTTT; cdr3_aa: CASRREQNTEAFF
v_call: TRBV18; j_call: TRBJ1-2; d_call: TRBD1; clone_size: -; cdr3_nt: TGTGCCAGCTCACCCTTCTCCGAACAGGGGGCAGTTGGCTACACCTTC; cdr3_aa: CASSPFSEQGAVGYTF
v_call: TRBV6-5; j_call: TRBJ2-3; d_call: TRBD2; clone_size: -; cdr3_nt: TGTGCCAGCAGTACCCGGGGGGGAACAGATACGCAGTATTTT; cdr3_aa: CASSTRGGTDTQYF
v_call: TRBV9; j_call: TRBJ1-6; d_call: TRBD1; clone_size: -; cdr3_nt: TGTGCCAGCAGCGTAGGGCGACAGGGTTTGAATTCACCCCTCCACTTT; cdr3_aa: CASSVGRQGLNSPLHF
v_call: TRBV18; j_call: TRBJ1-1; d_call: -; clone_size: few; cdr3_nt: TGTGCCAGCCATCGACAGAAAAACACTGAAGCTTTCTTT; cdr3_aa: CASHRQKNTEAFF
v_call: TRBV15; j_call: TRBJ1-1; d_call: TRBD1; clone_size: -; cdr3_nt: TGTGCCACCAGCTGGGACAGGGCGAACACTGAAGCTTTCTTT; cdr3_aa: CATSWDRANTEAFF
v_call: TRBV7-9; j_call: TRBJ2-7; d_call: -; clone_size: -; cdr3_nt: TGTGCCAGCAGCTTAGGAGGCCAACTCTACGAGCAGTACTTC; cdr3_aa: CASSLGGQLYEQYF
v_call: TRBV13; j_call: TRBJ1-2; d_call: TRBD1; clone_size: -; cdr3_nt: TGTGCCAGCAGCTTAGGTGGACAGGGGGTTTGGGGCTACACCTTC; cdr3_aa: CASSLGGQGVWGYTF
v_call: TRBV7-9; j_call: TRBJ2-7; d_call: -; clone_size: -; cdr3_nt: TGTTCCAGCAGCCCCTCGGGGAGCGCGACCTACGAGCAGTACTTC; cdr3_aa: CSSSPSGSATYEQYF
v_call: TRBV10-1; j_call: TRBJ2-7; d_call: -; clone_size: -; cdr3_nt: TGCGCCAGCAGTGGGGACTTAGCCTACGAGCAGTACTTC; cdr3_aa: CASSGDLAYEQYF
v_call: TRBV9; j_call: TRBJ1-2; d_call: TRBD1; clone_size: -; cdr3_nt: TGTGCCAGCAGCGGGACAGGGTTGGGTGGCTACACCTTC; cdr3_aa: CASSGTGLGGYTF
v_call: TRBV19; j_call: TRBJ2-1; d_call: TRBD1; clone_size: -; cdr3_nt: TGTGCCAGTAGTCCCGACAGGGGGACGGGGAGTGAGCAGTTCTTC; cdr3_aa: CASSPDRGTGSEQFF
v_call: TRBV11-2; j_call: TRBJ2-7; d_call: TRBD2; clone_size: -; cdr3_nt: TGTGCCAGCAGCTGGGGAGCGGGGGGGTACTACGAGCAGTACTTC; cdr3_aa: CASSWGAGGYYEQYF
v_call: TRBV7-2; j_call: TRBJ1-2; d_call: TRBD1; clone_size: -; cdr3_nt: TGTGCCAGCAGCACTGGGACAGGGGTTTTGCATGGCTACACCTTC; cdr3_aa: CASSTGTGVLHGYTF
v_call: TRBV19; j_call: TRBJ1-4; d_call: TRBD1; clone_size: -; cdr3_nt: TGTGCCAGTACAGGGGGGCCGTCCCCCCCCACTAATGAAAAACTGTTTTTT; cdr3_aa: CASTGGPSPPTNEKLFF
v_call: TRBV18; j_call: TRBJ2-2; d_call: -; clone_size: -; cdr3_nt: TGTGCCAGCTCACCGTCAGGGGACATCGCCGGGGAGCTGTTTTTT; cdr3_aa: CASSPSGDIAGELFF
v_call: TRBV2; j_call: TRBJ2-5; d_call: TRBD2; clone_size: -; cdr3_nt: TGTGCCAGCAGGGATGGACTAGCGGGGGTCCAAGAGACCCAGTACTTC; cdr3_aa: CASRDGLAGVQETQYF
v_call: TRBV4-2; j_call: TRBJ2-7; d_call: TRBD2; clone_size: -; cdr3_nt: TGTGCCAGCAGGCGGACTAGCGGGGGGGCCTACGAGCAGTACTTC; cdr3_aa: CASRRTSGGAYEQYF
v_call: TRBV6-6; j_call: TRBJ1-6; d_call: TRBD1; clone_size: -; cdr3_nt: TGTGCCAGCAGTTACGACAGGGAATATAATTCACCCCTCCACTTT; cdr3_aa: CASSYDREYNSPLHF
v_call: TRBV29-1; j_call: TRBJ1-2; d_call: -; clone_size: -; cdr3_nt: TGCAGCGGGGCCCAGGGCGATGGGGGCTACACCTTC; cdr3_aa: CSGAQGDGGYTF
v_call: TRBV5-1; j_call: TRBJ2-5; d_call: -; clone_size: -; cdr3_nt: TGCGCCAGCAGCCGGGACTTAGAGGGGACCCAGTACTTC; cdr3_aa: CASSRDLEGTQYF